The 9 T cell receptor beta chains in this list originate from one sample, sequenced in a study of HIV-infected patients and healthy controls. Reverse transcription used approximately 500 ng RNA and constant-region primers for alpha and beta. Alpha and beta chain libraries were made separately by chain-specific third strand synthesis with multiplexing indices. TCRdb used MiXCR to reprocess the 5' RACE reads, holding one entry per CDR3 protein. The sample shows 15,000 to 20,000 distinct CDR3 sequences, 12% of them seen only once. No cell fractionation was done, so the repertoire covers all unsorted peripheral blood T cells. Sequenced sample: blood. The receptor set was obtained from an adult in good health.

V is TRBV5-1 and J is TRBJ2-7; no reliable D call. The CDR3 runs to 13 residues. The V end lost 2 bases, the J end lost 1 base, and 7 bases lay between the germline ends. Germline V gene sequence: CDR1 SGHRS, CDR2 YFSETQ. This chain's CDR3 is CASSFQASYEQYF. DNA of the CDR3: TGCGCCAGCAGCTTTCAGGCGTCCTACGAGCAGTACTTC.

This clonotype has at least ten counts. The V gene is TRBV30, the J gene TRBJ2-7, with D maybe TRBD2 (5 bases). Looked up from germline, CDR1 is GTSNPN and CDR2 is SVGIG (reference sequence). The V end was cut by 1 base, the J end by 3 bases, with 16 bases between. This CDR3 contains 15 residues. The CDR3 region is CAWSAGTPRIYEQYF. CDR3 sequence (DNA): TGTGCCTGGAGTGCGGGAACGCCTAGGATCTACGAGCAGTACTTC.

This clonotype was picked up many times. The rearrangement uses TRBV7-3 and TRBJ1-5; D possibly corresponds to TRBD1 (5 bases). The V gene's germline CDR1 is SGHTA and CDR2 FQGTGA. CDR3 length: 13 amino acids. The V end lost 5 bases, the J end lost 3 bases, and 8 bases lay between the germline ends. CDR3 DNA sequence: TGTGCCAGCAGCACCAGGGCCAATCAGCCCCAGCATTTT. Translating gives CASSTRANQPQHF. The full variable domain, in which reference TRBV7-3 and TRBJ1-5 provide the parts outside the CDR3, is GAGVSQTPSNKVTEKGKYVELRCDPISGHTALYWYRQSLGQGPEFLIYFQGTGAADDSGLPNDRFFAVRPEGSVSTLKIQRTERGDSAVYLCASSTRANQPQHFGDGTRLSIL.

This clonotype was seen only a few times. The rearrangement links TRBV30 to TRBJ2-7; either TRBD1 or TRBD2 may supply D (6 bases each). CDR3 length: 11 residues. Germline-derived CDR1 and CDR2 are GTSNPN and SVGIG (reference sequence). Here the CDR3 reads CAGRGAYEQYF. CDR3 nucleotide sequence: TGTGCAGGTAGGGGGGCCTACGAGCAGTACTTC.

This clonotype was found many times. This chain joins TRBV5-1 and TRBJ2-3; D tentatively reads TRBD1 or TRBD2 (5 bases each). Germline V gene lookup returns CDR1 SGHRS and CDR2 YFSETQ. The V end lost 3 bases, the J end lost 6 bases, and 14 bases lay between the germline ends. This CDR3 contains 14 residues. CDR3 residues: CASSSGTGTDTQYF. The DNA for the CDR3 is TGCGCCAGCAGCTCAGGGACGGGGACGGATACGCAGTATTTT.

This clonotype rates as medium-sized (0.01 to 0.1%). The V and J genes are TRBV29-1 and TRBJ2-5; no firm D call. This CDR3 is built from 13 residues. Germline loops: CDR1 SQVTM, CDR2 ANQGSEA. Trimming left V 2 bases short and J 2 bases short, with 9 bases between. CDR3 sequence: CSVERNGQETQYF. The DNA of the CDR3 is TGCAGCGTTGAAAGGAACGGTCAAGAGACCCAGTACTTC.

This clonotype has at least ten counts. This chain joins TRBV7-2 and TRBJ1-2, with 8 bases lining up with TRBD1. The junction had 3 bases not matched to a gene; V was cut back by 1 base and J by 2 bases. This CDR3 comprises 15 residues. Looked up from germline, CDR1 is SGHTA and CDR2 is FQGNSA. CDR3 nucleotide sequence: TGTGCCAGCAGCTTAGTGGGGACAGGAAACTATGGCTACACCTTC. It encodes CASSLVGTGNYGYTF.

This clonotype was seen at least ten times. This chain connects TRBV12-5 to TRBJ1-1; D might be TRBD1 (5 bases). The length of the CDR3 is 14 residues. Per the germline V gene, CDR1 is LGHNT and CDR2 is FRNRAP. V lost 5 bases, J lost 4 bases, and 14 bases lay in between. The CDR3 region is CASGHSQGRTEAFF. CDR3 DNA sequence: TGTGCTAGTGGTCACTCCCAGGGTCGCACTGAAGCTTTCTTT.

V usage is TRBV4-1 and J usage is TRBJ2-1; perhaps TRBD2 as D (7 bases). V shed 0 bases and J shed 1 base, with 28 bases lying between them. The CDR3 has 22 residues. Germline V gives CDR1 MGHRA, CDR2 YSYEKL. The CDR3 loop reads CASSQEWEARGVLGLSYNEQFF. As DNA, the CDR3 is TGCGCCAGCAGCCAAGAGTGGGAGGCGAGGGGGGTCCTGGGACTATCCTACAATGAGCAGTTCTTC.